One sample yielded the 3 T cell receptor beta chains listed below, sequenced in a study of cytomegalovirus exposure and HLA in healthy donors. The method was immunoSEQ multiplex PCR; TCRdb's version includes in-frame clones alone and lacks a portion of them. The sample yields about 260,000 clones, less than 95% seen once. Sequencing used PBMCs. All receptors come from a woman aged 25 to 39 in good health and CMV-seronegative.

The genes are TRBV6-1 and TRBJ2-1; no reliable D call. Germline CDR1 is MNHNS and CDR2 is SASEGT. Trimming removed 1 base from V and 3 bases from J, with 10 bases in between. This CDR3 contains 15 residues. The CDR3 loop reads CASSEEPTLYNEQFF. The CDR3 region has the DNA TGTGCCAGCAGTGAAGAGCCCACCCTCTACAATGAGCAGTTCTTC.

The J gene is TRBJ2-5, the V gene TRBV7-9; 7 nucleotides agree with TRBD1. Germline V gives CDR1 SEHNR, CDR2 FQNEAQ (reference sequence). J gave up 1 base and V 4 bases, and 3 bases lay outside the gene matches. The CDR3 covers 14 residues. CDR3 sequence reads: CASSSDRAQETQYF. The CDR3 DNA follows: TGTGCCAGCAGCTCCGACAGGGCCCAAGAGACCCAGTACTTC.

The J gene is TRBJ2-5, the V gene TRBV14, with 14 bases matching TRBD2. V shed 3 bases and J 9 bases; nucleotides not matched to a gene: 3. The CDR3 is 14 amino acids. Germline V gene data show CDR1 as SGHDN and CDR2 as FVKESK. The CDR3 is CASSQTSGRAPQYF. The CDR3 DNA is TGTGCCAGCAGCCAGACTAGCGGGAGGGCCCCCCAGTACTTC.